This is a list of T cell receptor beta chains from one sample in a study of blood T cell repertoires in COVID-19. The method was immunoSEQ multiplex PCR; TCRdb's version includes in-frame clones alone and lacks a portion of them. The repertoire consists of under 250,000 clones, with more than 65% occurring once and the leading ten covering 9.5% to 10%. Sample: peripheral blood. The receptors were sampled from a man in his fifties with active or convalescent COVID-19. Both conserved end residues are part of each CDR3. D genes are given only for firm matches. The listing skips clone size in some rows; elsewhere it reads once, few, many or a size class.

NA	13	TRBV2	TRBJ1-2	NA	CASSEGGGYGYTF	TGTGCCAGCAGTGAGGGCGGGGGTTATGGCTACACCTTC
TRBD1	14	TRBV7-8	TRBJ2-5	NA	CASSSGTVQETQYF	TGTGCCAGCAGCTCCGGGACAGTCCAAGAGACCCAGTACTTC
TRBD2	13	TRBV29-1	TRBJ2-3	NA	CSVSGGKTDTQYF	TGCAGCGTGAGCGGGGGTAAGACAGATACGCAGTATTTT
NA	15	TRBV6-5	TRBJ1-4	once	CASSRSGGKDEKLFF	TGTGCCAGCAGCCGATCGGGGGGGAAGGATGAAAAACTGTTTTTT
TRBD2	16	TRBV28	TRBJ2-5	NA	CASRKSTSGGGETQYF	TGTGCCAGCAGAAAATCGACTAGCGGGGGAGGGGAGACCCAGTACTTC
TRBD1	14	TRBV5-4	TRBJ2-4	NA	CASSDRGGKNIQYF	TGTGCCAGCAGCGACAGGGGTGGCAAAAACATTCAGTACTTC
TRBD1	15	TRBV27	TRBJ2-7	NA	CASGPNRGVTYEQYF	TGTGCCAGCGGTCCAAACAGGGGGGTCACCTACGAGCAGTACTTC
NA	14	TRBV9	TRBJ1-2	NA	CASSVGDRPYGYTF	TGTGCCAGCAGCGTAGGAGACAGACCCTATGGCTACACCTTC
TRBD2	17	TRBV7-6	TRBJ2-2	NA	CASSQDSGLAVTGELFF	TGTGCCAGCAGCCAAGATTCCGGACTAGCGGTCACCGGGGAGCTGTTTTTT
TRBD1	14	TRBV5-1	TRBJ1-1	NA	CASSLGQGATEAFF	TGCGCCAGCAGCTTGGGACAGGGGGCGACTGAAGCTTTCTTT
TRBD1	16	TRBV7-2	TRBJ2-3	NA	CASSLATGTGGNTQYF	TGTGCCAGCAGCTTAGCCACCGGGACAGGGGGCAATACGCAGTATTTT
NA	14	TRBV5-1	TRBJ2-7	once	CASSLGSGAYEQYF	TGCGCCAGCAGCTTGGGGTCAGGGGCCTACGAGCAGTACTTC
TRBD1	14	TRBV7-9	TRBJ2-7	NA	CASSLRGQGFEQYF	TGTGCCAGCAGCTTAAGGGGACAGGGGTTCGAGCAGTACTTC
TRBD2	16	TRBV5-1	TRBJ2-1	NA	CASSLGLAGGLNEQFF	TGCGCCAGCAGCTTGGGGCTAGCGGGGGGTCTCAATGAGCAGTTCTTC
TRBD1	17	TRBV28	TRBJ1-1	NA	CASTTGEWDLMNTEAFF	TGTGCCAGCACAACAGGGGAATGGGATTTAATGAACACTGAAGCTTTCTTT
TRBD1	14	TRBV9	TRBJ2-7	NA	CASSVAGQTYEQYF	TGTGCCAGCAGCGTAGCGGGACAGACCTACGAGCAGTACTTC
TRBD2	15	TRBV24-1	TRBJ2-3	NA	CATSEDSGRIDTQYF	TGTGCCACCAGTGAGGATAGCGGGAGAATAGATACGCAGTATTTT
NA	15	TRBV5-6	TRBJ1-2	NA	CASSLVGWGDYGYTF	TGTGCCAGCAGCTTGGTAGGATGGGGGGACTATGGCTACACCTTC
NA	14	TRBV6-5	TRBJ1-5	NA	CASSTGPDAQPQHF	TGTGCCAGCTCTACGGGTCCCGATGCGCAGCCCCAGCATTTT
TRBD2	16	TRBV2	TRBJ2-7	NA	CASSEAYLAGSYEQYF	TGTGCCAGCAGTGAAGCATATCTAGCGGGGTCCTACGAGCAGTACTTC
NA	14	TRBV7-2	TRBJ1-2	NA	CASTLRGRGGGYTF	TGTGCCAGCACCCTCAGGGGCAGGGGTGGTGGCTACACCTTC
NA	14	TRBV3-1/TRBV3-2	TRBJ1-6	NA	CASSLQWYNSPLHF	TGTGCCAGCAGCCTACAGTGGTATAATTCACCCCTCCACTTT
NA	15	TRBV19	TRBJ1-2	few	CASSSEATHNYGYTF	TGTGCCAGTAGCTCCGAAGCAACTCATAACTATGGCTACACCTTC
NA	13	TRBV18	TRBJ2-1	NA	CASSPSGSNEQFF	TGTGCCAGCTCACCATCAGGTTCCAATGAGCAGTTCTTC
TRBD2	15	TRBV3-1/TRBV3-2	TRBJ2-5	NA	CASSPGRVQGETQYF	TGTGCCAGCAGCCCGGGGAGGGTGCAAGGGGAGACCCAGTACTTC
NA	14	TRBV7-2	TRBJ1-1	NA	CASSLGGRVTEAFF	TGTGCCAGCAGCTTAGGAGGCAGGGTTACTGAAGCTTTCTTT
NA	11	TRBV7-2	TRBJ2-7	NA	CASSVRAEQYF	TGTGCCAGCAGCGTCAGGGCCGAGCAGTACTTC
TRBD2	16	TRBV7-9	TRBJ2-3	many	CASSSLAGESTDTQYF	TGTGCCAGCAGCTCGCTAGCGGGGGAAAGCACAGATACGCAGTATTTT
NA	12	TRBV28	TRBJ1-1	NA	CASSERGAEAFF	TGTGCCAGCAGCGAGCGGGGGGCTGAAGCTTTCTTT